A single sample gave rise to the 23 T cell receptor beta chains below, sequenced in a study of blood T cell repertoires in COVID-19. Libraries were prepared by immunoSEQ multiplex PCR; TCRdb keeps only in-frame clonotypes and omits some of them. The table has about 220,000 clones, 70% to 85% seen once. Sequencing was performed on peripheral blood. These receptors were collected from a middle-aged man who had recovered from COVID-19.

V and J are TRBV19 and TRBJ1-1; maybe TRBD1 (5 bases). This CDR3 contains 14 residues. Germline loops: CDR1 LNHDA, CDR2 SQIVND (reference sequence). V was cut by 3 bases and J by 5 bases, with 13 bases left in between. The CDR3 nucleotides read TGTGCCAGTAGTATGGTCAGGGCTGAGACTGAAGCTTTCTTT. This sequence encodes CASSMVRAETEAFF.

Here the CDR3 DNA reads TGTGCCAGCAGCCATCCTTACCACCGGGACAGAAGAGATACGCAGTATTTT. It specifies CASSHPYHRDRRDTQYF. This sequence joins TRBV3-1 (or the pseudogene TRBV3-2) and TRBJ2-3; 7 nucleotides line up with TRBD1. The CDR3 totals 17 residues. The V gene's germline CDR1 is LGHDT and CDR2 YNNKEL (reference sequence). Germline trimming cut 3 bases from V and 5 bases from J; bases unmatched to any gene: 14.

The chain links TRBV6-2 or TRBV6-3 to TRBJ2-1, with a possible D match to TRBD2 (5 bases). This CDR3 has 12 amino acids. Per germline, CDR1 MNHEY and CDR2 SVGEGT. V gave up 5 bases and J gave up 7 bases, with 9 bases separating them. The CDR3 loop reads CASSNWRNEQFF. The CDR3 nucleotides read TGTGCCAGCAGTAACTGGAGGAATGAGCAGTTCTTC.

The chain joins TRBV5-4 to TRBJ1-1, with 7 positions matching TRBD1. Germline loops: CDR1 SGHNT, CDR2 YYREEE (reference sequence). The CDR3 extends over 13 amino acids. V was clipped by 4 bases and J by 7 bases; unmatched bases: 7. Here the CDR3 DNA reads TGTGCCAGCAGCCCGGGACAGTATAATGAAGCTTTCTTT. Its translation is CASSPGQYNEAFF.

The chain links TRBV18 to TRBJ1-3; D remains unclear. Germline V gene lookup returns CDR1 KGHSH and CDR2 LQKENI. Trimming removed 0 bases at V and 9 bases at J, with 9 bases between. The length of the CDR3 is 13 residues. The CDR3, as DNA: TGTGCCAGCTCACCACCGGCAGAGGCCACCATATATTTT. This sequence encodes CASSPPAEATIYF.

This chain joins TRBV19 and TRBJ2-5; 7 nucleotides align to TRBD1. After removal of 8 bases from V and 2 bases from J, the junction contained 11 bases not matched to a gene. Germline V lookup: CDR1 LNHDA, CDR2 SQIVND (reference sequence). CDR3 size: 15 residues. CDR3 in amino acids: CASARSGTEQETQYF. The CDR3 DNA is TGTGCCAGTGCGCGGTCCGGGACAGAGCAAGAGACCCAGTACTTC.

This rearrangement joins TRBV5-1 to TRBJ2-1; the D gene is possibly TRBD1 (6 bases). The CDR3 is 16 residues long. Germline V gene sequence: CDR1 SGHRS, CDR2 YFSETQ. V gave up 4 bases and J gave up 5 bases, with 19 bases separating them. Here the CDR3 DNA reads TGCGCCAGCAGCACGACCCACAGGGACACCCACAATGAGCAGTTCTTC. Translating it yields CASSTTHRDTHNEQFF.

This chain joins TRBV2 and TRBJ1-1; possibly TRBD1 for D (5 bases). This CDR3 region has 13 residues. Germline CDR1 reads SNHLY; CDR2 reads FYNNEI. V lost 6 bases and J 0 bases, leaving 8 bases between the germline ends. This CDR3 is CASRARVNTEAFF. For the CDR3, the DNA is TGTGCCAGCAGGGCCAGGGTGAACACTGAAGCTTTCTTT.

V usage is TRBV10-3 and J usage is TRBJ2-2, with TRBD2 matching 13 bases. CDR1 ENHRY and CDR2 SYGVKD come from the germline V gene. J was trimmed by 4 bases and V by 8 bases; bases with no gene match: 10. The CDR3 has 17 residues. The CDR3 nucleotides read TGTGCCATCCGGACTAGCGGGAGTGGGCGAGGCACCGGGGAGCTGTTTTTT. Its protein is CAIRTSGSGRGTGELFF.

This clone was counted a single time. V is TRBV6-6 and J is TRBJ1-1; a weak D match, TRBD1 (6 bases). Germline assignment: CDR1 MNHNY and CDR2 SVGAGI (reference sequence). The ends were cut back, 4 bases at V and 2 bases at J, with 8 bases in the middle. The CDR3 extends over 13 amino acids. The CDR3 DNA is TGTGCCAGCAGTTCAGGGGCCAACACTGAAGCTTTCTTT. Translated: CASSSGANTEAFF.

The rearrangement uses TRBV1 and TRBJ2-5; the table assigns TRBD2, which was not confirmed against the DNA. TRBV1 is a listed pseudogene. This CDR3 comprises 13 residues. The CDR3 reads CPGGGRAEETQYF. The CDR3 nucleotides are TGCCCGGGGGGCGGGAGGGCTGAAGAGACCCAGTACTTC.

A single count supports this clone. V gene TRBV5-4 combines with J gene TRBJ2-7; D is perhaps TRBD2 (5 bases). There are 13 residues in the CDR3. Trimming took 4 bases from V and 1 from J, leaving 9 bases between them. Germline V CDR1 and CDR2: SGHNT, YYREEE (reference sequence). The CDR3 DNA is TGTGCCAGCAGCATAAGCGGATCCTACGAGCAGTACTTC. Its protein product is CASSISGSYEQYF.

V is TRBV13 and J is TRBJ2-7; 15 positions match TRBD2. Germline V gene lookup returns CDR1 PRHDT and CDR2 FYEKMQ (reference sequence). The junction had 14 bases not matched to a gene; V was cut back by 4 bases and J by 7 bases. CDR3 length equals 18 residues. CDR3 region: CASSSRPGLAGGRREQYF. CDR3 coding DNA: TGTGCCAGCAGCTCGAGGCCGGGACTAGCGGGAGGCCGAAGGGAGCAGTACTTC.

The J gene is TRBJ2-3, the V gene TRBV10-3; D possibly corresponds to TRBD2 (6 bases). The germline gives CDR1 ENHRY, CDR2 SYGVKD. The CDR3 totals 18 residues. With 3 bases removed from V and 0 bases from J, the gap between germline ends came to 19 bases. Here the CDR3 reads CAISDTPGGSTSTDTQYF. The CDR3 DNA reads as TGTGCCATCAGTGATACCCCTGGGGGGTCAACTAGCACAGATACGCAGTATTTT.

The V call is TRBV7-9, the J call TRBJ2-1, with 11 positions matching TRBD2. This CDR3 is built from 16 residues. The V segment lost 5 bases and the J segment 8 bases; nucleotides outside the gene matches: 11. CDR1 SEHNR and CDR2 FQNEAQ come from the germline V gene (reference sequence). The chain's CDR3 is CASSPQVGLADHEQFF. The DNA of the CDR3 is TGTGCCAGCAGCCCCCAGGTGGGACTAGCGGACCATGAGCAGTTCTTC.

The V gene is TRBV18, the J gene TRBJ2-1; TRBD2 aligns across 14 bases. Germline loops: CDR1 KGHSH, CDR2 LQKENI. The junction had 5 bases not matched to a gene; V was cut back by 4 bases and J by 9 bases. The CDR3 is 15 amino acids. CDR3 bases: TGTGCCAGCTCACAACCGGGACTAGCGGGAGTTGAGCAGTTCTTC. It is translated as CASSQPGLAGVEQFF.

V and J are TRBV19 and TRBJ1-2, with 8 bases lining up with TRBD1. The CDR3 consists of 17 residues. The V gene's germline CDR1 is LNHDA and CDR2 SQIVND (reference sequence). Trimming took 5 bases from V and 6 from J; bases not matched to a gene: 17. In DNA, the CDR3 is TGTGCCAGTAGTTTGGGATTGGGGACAGGTGATGAACATGGCTACACCTTC. Translating it yields CASSLGLGTGDEHGYTF.

The V call is TRBV7-2, the J call TRBJ2-4; possibly TRBD2 for D (7 bases). Trimming stripped 2 bases from V and 5 bases from J, with 13 bases between. The CDR3 totals 15 residues. Per the germline V gene, CDR1 is SGHTA and CDR2 is FQGNSA. CDR3 residues: CASSLSAGAENIQYF. CDR3 nucleotides: TGTGCCAGCAGCTTATCTGCGGGGGCGGAAAACATTCAGTACTTC.

The chain joins TRBV4-3 to TRBJ1-1, with 7 bases that match TRBD1. In germline, CDR1 is LGHNA, CDR2 YSLEER. The CDR3 has 15 residues. V was pared by 0 bases and J by 5 bases, with 6 bases of the junction left unmatched. The CDR3 bases are TGCGCCAGCAGCCAAGACTGGCCAGGGGGGACTGAAGCTTTCTTT. It specifies CASSQDWPGGTEAFF.

This clone has a single count. V is TRBV2 and J is TRBJ1-1, with TRBD1 matching over 7 bases. The V gene's germline CDR1 is SNHLY and CDR2 FYNNEI. Unmatched junction bases numbered 9, after V lost 4 bases and J lost 4 bases. The length of the CDR3 is 15 residues. The CDR3 nucleotides are TGTGCCAGCAGTGTACAGGGGAGGTTTGGCACTGAAGCTTTCTTT. It encodes CASSVQGRFGTEAFF.

The CDR3 here is CASTWAGGTDTQYF. For the CDR3, the DNA is TGTGCCAGCACCTGGGCGGGGGGCACAGATACGCAGTATTTT. The J gene is TRBJ2-3, the V gene TRBV2; TRBD2 agrees at 7 bases. The CDR3 loop spans 14 amino acids. Germline CDR1 SNHLY, CDR2 FYNNEI. V lost 7 bases to trimming and J lost 1 base; unmatched junction nucleotides: 5.

This clone was seen only once. The chain employs TRBV19 and TRBJ1-1; D might be TRBD1 (5 bases). The length of the CDR3 is 14 residues. Germline CDR1 reads LNHDA; CDR2 reads SQIVND (reference sequence). The V end lost 4 bases, the J end lost 0 bases, and 9 bases lay between the germline ends. The CDR3 loop is CASSTGLLNTEAFF. The CDR3 bases are TGTGCCAGTAGTACGGGACTTTTGAACACTGAAGCTTTCTTT.

This chain connects TRBV11-3 to TRBJ2-5, with unresolved D. CDR3 length: 16 amino acids. Germline CDR1 and CDR2: SGHNT and YENEEA. V lost 5 bases, J lost 2 bases, and 18 bases lay in between. CDR3 DNA: TGTGCCAGCAGCCCCCGGATGGCGGCCTTTCAAGAGACCCAGTACTTC. Protein sequence: CASSPRMAAFQETQYF. Full variable domain (outside the CDR3, taken from reference TRBV11-3 and TRBJ2-5): EAGVVQSPRYKIIEKKQPVAFWCNPISGHNTLYWYLQNLGQGPELLIRYENEEAVDDSQLPKDRFSAERLKGVDSTLKIQPAELGDSAVYLCASSPRMAAFQETQYFGPGTRLLVL.